Shown below are 2 T cell receptor beta chains from a single sample sequenced in a study of patients and donors after allogeneic stem cell transplantation. TCRdb ran MiXCR on the RT-PCR reads and lists one entry per CDR3 protein. The sample yields around 4,000 distinct CDR3 sequences, 20% to 30% seen once. Sequencing used blood, either unsorted or a sorted T cell fraction (not recorded which). The receptors stem from a human donor who was either an allogeneic HSCT recipient or a stem cell or donor lymphocyte infusion donor (not recorded which). It is not recorded whose cells these are; they may come from a transplant donor.

The DNA of the CDR3 is TGTGCCAGCTCACCACCGCTGGCAACGGAAGCTTTCTTT. Its protein is CASSPPLATEAFF. The genes are TRBV18 and TRBJ1-1, with D unclear. The CDR3 extends over 13 amino acids. Germline V gives CDR1 KGHSH, CDR2 LQKENI. Trimming shortened V by 0 bases and J by 8 bases, and 10 bases separated the two germline ends.

Only a few counts were recorded for this clonotype. The CDR3 region has the DNA TGTGCCAGCAGCCCGGACAGGGGGACCTACAATGAGCAGTTCTTC. Amino acid sequence: CASSPDRGTYNEQFF. This rearrangement joins TRBV11-2 to TRBJ2-1; 10 nucleotides align to TRBD1. The CDR3 is made up of 15 amino acids. Germline CDR1 and CDR2: SGHAT and FQNNGV. The junction had 3 bases not matched to a gene; V was cut back by 5 bases and J by 2 bases. Supplemented by reference TRBV11-2 and TRBJ2-1, the full variable domain reads EAGVAQSPRYKIIEKRQSVAFWCNPISGHATLYWYQQILGQGPKLLIQFQNNGVVDDSQLPKDRFSAERLKGVDSTLKIQPAKLEDSAVYLCASSPDRGTYNEQFFGPGTRLTVL.